The 7 T cell receptor beta chains below come from one sample, sequenced in a study of cytomegalovirus exposure and HLA in healthy donors. The protocol was immunoSEQ multiplex PCR, while the TCRdb copy is restricted to in-frame clones and leaves out a portion. The sample has about 350,000 clones; approximately 90% are singletons. The sample taken for sequencing was PBMCs. The receptors originated from a woman aged 25 to 39 in good health and CMV-seropositive.

This clone was detected only a few times. This rearrangement joins TRBV27 to TRBJ1-2; D ambiguous. The CDR3 sequence is 11 residues long. V was pared by 5 bases and J by 3 bases, with 4 bases between. Germline loops: CDR1 MNHEY, CDR2 SMNVEV (reference sequence). CDR3 coding DNA: TGTGCCAGCAGTCCCTACTATGGCTACACCTTC. It is translated as CASSPYYGYTF.

With regard to this clone: The identical CDR3 is also encoded by other nucleotide sequences in the sample. The V gene is TRBV11-2, the J gene TRBJ2-1; D is undetermined. Trimming took off 5 bases at V and 7 bases at J, with 3 bases between the two ends. This CDR3 is built from 10 residues. Germline values: CDR1 SGHAT, CDR2 FQNNGV. The CDR3 reads CASSLNEQFF. CDR3 nucleotides: TGTGCCAGCAGCCTGAATGAGCAGTTCTTC.

DNA for the CDR3: TGTGCCAGCAACCCGACAGGGGGCGGTTACGAGCAGTACTTC. Protein sequence: CASNPTGGGYEQYF. The chain joins TRBV6-5 to TRBJ2-7, with TRBD1 identical over 10 bases. This CDR3 is built from 14 residues. In germline, CDR1 is MNHEY, CDR2 SVGAGI. V dropped 7 bases and J dropped 4; count of bases not matched to a gene: 7.

The gene calls are TRBV19 and TRBJ2-6; tentative D call: TRBD1 (6 bases). V was trimmed by 1 base and J by 3 bases, leaving 10 bases between them. Per the germline V gene, CDR1 is LNHDA and CDR2 is SQIVND (reference sequence). The CDR3 has 16 residues. CDR3 loop: CASSIGGHGGANVLTF. CDR3 nucleotides: TGTGCCAGTAGTATAGGGGGGCACGGTGGGGCCAACGTCCTGACTTTC.

The V gene is TRBV5-1, the J gene TRBJ2-1, with D possibly matching TRBD1 (6 bases). The CDR3 totals 15 residues. Trimming removed 0 bases at V and 7 bases at J, with 14 bases between. Per the germline V gene, CDR1 is SGHRS and CDR2 is YFSETQ. CDR3 nucleotide sequence: TGCGCCAGCAGCTTGGCCGAGGGGGTTGGTAATGAGCAGTTCTTC. It is translated as CASSLAEGVGNEQFF.

The chain joins TRBV27 to TRBJ2-7; D may be TRBD1 or TRBD2 (5 bases each). V lost 4 bases and J lost 4, with 20 bases in between. This CDR3 comprises 16 residues. The V gene's germline CDR1 is MNHEY and CDR2 SMNVEV (reference sequence). CDR3 in DNA: TGTGCCAGCAGTTCAGGTTGGGGGATGGGGGATTACGAGCAGTACTTC. Its protein product is CASSSGWGMGDYEQYF.

The CDR3 region has the DNA TGTGCCAGCAGCTCGTACAGGGTACTCTCCTACGAGCAGTACTTC. Its protein is CASSSYRVLSYEQYF. This rearrangement joins TRBV7-2 to TRBJ2-7; a weak D match, TRBD1 (6 bases). Trimming removed 4 bases at V and 0 bases at J, with 13 bases between. Germline V gene data show CDR1 as SGHTA and CDR2 as FQGNSA. The CDR3 spans 15 residues.